Listed below are T cell receptor beta chains from one sample, sequenced in a study of shared clonotypes between healthy human individuals. TCRdb's table, derived via immunoSEQ multiplex PCR, lists solely in-frame clones and lacks some. The repertoire holds 2 million to 2.5 million clones, with under 95% as singletons. Sample: naive CD4+ T cells from PBMCs. All receptors come from a man younger than 35 in good health. Some clones in this sample may be carry-over from other donors' samples. Each CDR3 is given with its conserved first and last residue. Each record gives: V gene, D gene, J gene, clone size, CDR3 DNA, CDR3 protein. The D gene is left open where the match is weak. Clone size appears in some rows only: once, few, many, or a class for an expanded clone.

V gene: TRBV7-3
D gene: TRBD2
J gene: TRBJ2-1
clone size: .
CDR3 DNA: TGTGCCAGCAGCTTACTAGCGGGAGGGCCAGAGGTTGGTGAGCAGTTCTTC
CDR3 protein: CASSLLAGGPEVGEQFF

V gene: TRBV6-6
D gene: .
J gene: TRBJ2-1
clone size: .
CDR3 DNA: TGTGCCAGCACTCAGGGAAGTAGGAATGAGCAGTTCTTC
CDR3 protein: CASTQGSRNEQFF

V gene: TRBV12-5
D gene: TRBD1
J gene: TRBJ2-2
clone size: once
CDR3 DNA: TGTGCTAGTGGCCGGGACAGCCTCACCGGGGAGCTGTTTTTT
CDR3 protein: CASGRDSLTGELFF

V gene: TRBV28
D gene: TRBD2
J gene: TRBJ2-3
clone size: .
CDR3 DNA: TGTGCCAGCATTCCGACGAGCGGGAGGGCTGATACGCAGTATTTT
CDR3 protein: CASIPTSGRADTQYF

V gene: TRBV29-1
D gene: .
J gene: TRBJ2-1
clone size: .
CDR3 DNA: TGCAGCGTTTTGGGTGATGCGCGCTCCTACAATGAGCAGTTCTTC
CDR3 protein: CSVLGDARSYNEQFF

V gene: TRBV6-5
D gene: .
J gene: TRBJ2-7
clone size: .
CDR3 DNA: TGTGCCAGCAGGGAAGGACCATCCGAGCAGTACTTC
CDR3 protein: CASREGPSEQYF

V gene: TRBV19
D gene: TRBD2
J gene: TRBJ2-3
clone size: .
CDR3 DNA: TGTGCCAGTAGTATAGATATCCCCTCTAGCGGAGCGCCCACAGATACGCAGTATTTT
CDR3 protein: CASSIDIPSSGAPTDTQYF

V gene: TRBV28
D gene: .
J gene: TRBJ1-1
clone size: .
CDR3 DNA: TGTGCCAGCACCTTGAGGGGCGATTATTCCACTGAAGCTTTCTTT
CDR3 protein: CASTLRGDYSTEAFF

V gene: TRBV6-5
D gene: .
J gene: TRBJ2-5
clone size: .
CDR3 DNA: TGTGCCAGCAGTTACTCGAATCGGCGAGAGACCCAGTACTTC
CDR3 protein: CASSYSNRRETQYF

V gene: TRBV30
D gene: TRBD1
J gene: TRBJ1-5
clone size: few
CDR3 DNA: TGTGCCTGGAGTTTAACAGGGGGCTGGAATCAGCCCCAGCATTTT
CDR3 protein: CAWSLTGGWNQPQHF

V gene: TRBV10-3
D gene: .
J gene: TRBJ2-7
clone size: .
CDR3 DNA: TGTGCCATCAGTGAGTCAAGGCGGGCCACCTCCTACGAGCAGTACTTC
CDR3 protein: CAISESRRATSYEQYF

V gene: TRBV18
D gene: TRBD1
J gene: TRBJ2-1
clone size: .
CDR3 DNA: TGTGCCAGCTCACCACCGGGGGACAGAAAGTACAATGAGCAGTTCTTC
CDR3 protein: CASSPPGDRKYNEQFF

V gene: TRBV9
D gene: TRBD1
J gene: TRBJ1-2
clone size: .
CDR3 DNA: TGTGCCAGCAGCGCTTCGACAGGGATGGGCTATGGCTACACCTTC
CDR3 protein: CASSASTGMGYGYTF

V gene: TRBV28
D gene: TRBD1
J gene: TRBJ1-4
clone size: .
CDR3 DNA: TGTGCCAGCAGTCCTAACAGGGGCCGGGATGAAAAACTGTTTTTT
CDR3 protein: CASSPNRGRDEKLFF

V gene: TRBV7-2
D gene: TRBD2
J gene: TRBJ2-3
clone size: .
CDR3 DNA: TGTGCCAGCAGCTTAAGGGGTAGCGGGGTTACGCAGTATTTT
CDR3 protein: CASSLRGSGVTQYF

V gene: TRBV11-2
D gene: .
J gene: TRBJ1-1
clone size: .
CDR3 DNA: TGTGCCAGCGGGCCCGTGGGGGGCAGGGGAGAAGCTTTCTTT
CDR3 protein: CASGPVGGRGEAFF

V gene: TRBV30
D gene: .
J gene: TRBJ2-3
clone size: .
CDR3 DNA: TGTGCCTGGAGTGTAAGGGACACAGCAGCCGACTGGCCAGATACGCAGTATTTT
CDR3 protein: CAWSVRDTAADWPDTQYF

V gene: TRBV28
D gene: .
J gene: TRBJ1-3
clone size: .
CDR3 DNA: TGTGCCAGCAGTTTCGCAGGGGCTAACTCTGGAAACACCATATATTTT
CDR3 protein: CASSFAGANSGNTIYF

V gene: TRBV2
D gene: TRBD1
J gene: TRBJ2-3
clone size: once
CDR3 DNA: TGTGCCAGCAGTGAACGACAGGGGGGACTCACAGATACGCAGTATTTT
CDR3 protein: CASSERQGGLTDTQYF

V gene: TRBV6-1
D gene: .
J gene: TRBJ2-1
clone size: .
CDR3 DNA: TGTGCCACCCGATTGGGACTCCTTAACAATGAGCAGTTCTTC
CDR3 protein: CATRLGLLNNEQFF

V gene: TRBV18
D gene: .
J gene: TRBJ1-4
clone size: once
CDR3 DNA: TGTGCCAGCTCACCATGGGACTCGTACGAAAAACTGTTTTTT
CDR3 protein: CASSPWDSYEKLFF

V gene: TRBV7-2
D gene: .
J gene: TRBJ1-2
clone size: .
CDR3 DNA: TGTGCCAGCAGCTTAGAGCTAGAAAATGTTTTTGGCTACACCTTC
CDR3 protein: CASSLELENVFGYTF

V gene: TRBV28
D gene: .
J gene: TRBJ1-4
clone size: .
CDR3 DNA: TGTGCCAGCGCCGAAGCCCCAGGAAGCGAAAAACTGTTTTTT
CDR3 protein: CASAEAPGSEKLFF

V gene: TRBV7-8
D gene: .
J gene: TRBJ2-7
clone size: .
CDR3 DNA: TGTGCCAGCAGCTTAGGGTTGGGTCGCTACGAGCAGTACTTC
CDR3 protein: CASSLGLGRYEQYF

V gene: TRBV30
D gene: .
J gene: TRBJ2-1
clone size: .
CDR3 DNA: TGTGCCCTGGGGCAGTCTCCCTACAATGAGCAGTTCTTC
CDR3 protein: CALGQSPYNEQFF

V gene: TRBV21-1
D gene: .
J gene: TRBJ1-2
clone size: .
CDR3 DNA: TGTGCCAGCAGTAAAAACGGAGGAGGGAGCTATGGCTACACCTTC
CDR3 protein: CASSKNGGGSYGYTF

V gene: TRBV7-2
D gene: .
J gene: TRBJ2-5
clone size: .
CDR3 DNA: TGTGCCAGCAGCTTAGCCGAGACAGGAACCCAGTACTTC
CDR3 protein: CASSLAETGTQYF

V gene: TRBV21-1
D gene: .
J gene: TRBJ2-7
clone size: .
CDR3 DNA: TGTGCCAGCAGCAAAGTCACTCGGACCCTTTATTCCGACGAGCAGTACTTC
CDR3 protein: CASSKVTRTLYSDEQYF

V gene: TRBV7-9
D gene: TRBD1
J gene: TRBJ2-3
clone size: .
CDR3 DNA: TGTGCCAGCAGCGCCGGGACAGGGGCGTTCACAGATACGCAGTATTTT
CDR3 protein: CASSAGTGAFTDTQYF